This T cell receptor (beta chain) was identified in a study of shared clonotypes between healthy human individuals. Turning to the study itself: Aged 18 to 49, the donors were a couple of women and a few men.

Investigators spread the genomic DNA of each subset evenly over several immunoSEQ plates. Profiling relied on immunoSEQ multiplex PCR, and the TCRdb table lists in-frame clones only, not all of them. The profile shows more than 400,000 clones, about 72% of them singletons. Trimming pared 0 bases from V and 5 bases from J, leaving 14 bases between. The CDR3 contains 15 residues. Germline CDR1 and CDR2: MNHNY and SVGAGI (reference sequence). The study, taken as a whole, reports: Genetic and exposure-history diversity was limited by the few donors.

This clone appeared a few times. The target antigen is unknown. The rearrangement uses TRBV6-6 and TRBJ2-7; D is unclear. What was sequenced was PBMCs. This TCR was recovered from a woman between 35 and 50 years old in good health. Some clones in this sample may be carry-over from other donors' samples. The CDR3 DNA is TGTGCCAGCAGTTACTCCTCTGGGTTTGTGAACGAGCAGTACTTC. It encodes CASSYSSGFVNEQYF.